Each of the 17 T cell receptor beta chains below was sequenced from the same sample in a study of T cells in Graves' hyperthyroidism and ophthalmopathy. TCR beta CDR3 region amplification was performed from RNA transcripts. During a first-round RT-PCR of the TCR CDR3, the HTBI primer set was used. TCRdb analysed the multiplex PCR reads with MiXCR anew, one entry per CDR3 protein. This table holds some 510,000 distinct CDR3 sequences, 20% found once. Sequencing was done on a sample of blood. The receptor set was obtained from a man aged 18 to 29 with Graves' hyperthyroidism.

This clonotype occurred many times. The chain employs TRBV6-1 and TRBJ1-2, with a tentative D call TRBD1 (6 bases). The V and J ends lost 1 base and 0 bases respectively, with 15 bases between them. Germline loops: CDR1 MNHNS, CDR2 SASEGT. The CDR3 is 17 residues long. As DNA, the CDR3 is TGTGCCAGCAGTGAAGAGTGGACAGTATCCTCTAACTATGGCTACACCTTC. Residues: CASSEEWTVSSNYGYTF.

This clonotype has at least ten counts. CDR3 amino acids: CASSLGGVGETQYF. As DNA, the CDR3 is TGTGCCAGCAGCTTGGGAGGGGTCGGGGAGACCCAGTACTTC. The chain joins TRBV11-3 to TRBJ2-5, with 7 bases lining up with TRBD2. The CDR3 spans 14 residues. After removal of 3 bases from V and 5 bases from J, the junction contained 6 bases not matched to a gene. Germline values: CDR1 SGHNT, CDR2 YENEEA.

This clonotype was recorded many times. This chain joins TRBV24-1 and TRBJ2-2; D possibly corresponds to TRBD1 (5 bases). Germline lookup yields CDR1 KGHDR and CDR2 SFDVKD. The CDR3 length is 15 residues. V lost 4 bases, J lost 0 bases, and 8 bases lay in between. The CDR3 region is CATSESGTNTGELFF. The CDR3 DNA is TGTGCCACCAGTGAATCAGGGACGAACACCGGGGAGCTGTTTTTT.

This clonotype was detected ten times or more. The V call is TRBV7-3, the J call TRBJ1-2; D is undetermined. Trimming stripped 5 bases from V and 8 bases from J, with 12 bases between. The CDR3 spans 12 residues. Germline V gene lookup returns CDR1 SGHTA and CDR2 FQGTGA. In nucleotides, the CDR3 is TGTGCCAGCAGCCCCTTTGGAGGAGGCTACACCTTC. It translates to CASSPFGGGYTF.

The gene calls are TRBV10-3 and TRBJ2-7, with D unresolved. CDR1 ENHRY and CDR2 SYGVKD come from the germline V gene. The CDR3 contains 14 residues. Deletions cut 5 bases from V and 5 bases from J, with 16 bases between. In DNA form, the CDR3 reads TGTGCCATCAGTTCTGTTGCAGGACCTCACGAGCAGTACTTC. Protein product: CAISSVAGPHEQYF.

The chain carries TRBV7-8 and TRBJ2-3, with 10 bases identical to TRBD2. Germline CDR1 reads SGHVS; CDR2 reads FQNEAQ. The CDR3 loop spans 17 amino acids. With 5 bases clipped from V and 2 bases from J, the junction kept 10 bases outside the gene matches. The CDR3 bases are TGTGCCAGCAGCCTAGTCGGACTAGCGGAGATCACAGATACGCAGTATTTT. This gives the protein CASSLVGLAEITDTQYF.

This clonotype was detected many times. The genes are TRBV10-3 and TRBJ2-7; D not certain. V gave up 4 bases and J gave up 7 bases, with 11 bases separating them. Germline V CDR1 and CDR2: ENHRY, SYGVKD. The CDR3 has 12 amino acids. Here the CDR3 reads CAISVGSREQYF. Written as DNA, the CDR3 is TGTGCCATCAGTGTAGGGTCTCGGGAGCAGTACTTC.

The genes are TRBV20-1 and TRBJ1-6; perhaps TRBD1 as D (5 bases). This CDR3 contains 13 residues. Between the trimmed V and J ends, which lost 3 bases and 10 bases, there was a span of 13 bases. Per the germline V gene, CDR1 is DFQATT and CDR2 is SNEGSKA (reference sequence). The DNA for the CDR3 is TGCAGTGCTAGTGCCAGGGAAGGATCACCCCTCCACTTT. Its protein product is CSASAREGSPLHF.

This clonotype has ten or more counts. The chain has TRBV20-1 and TRBJ1-1; 11 positions agree with TRBD1. V lost 6 bases to trimming and J lost 0 bases; unmatched junction nucleotides: 6. The germline V gene has CDR1 DFQATT and CDR2 SNEGSKA (reference sequence). The CDR3 spans 15 residues. Here the CDR3 reads CSAQDRGLMNTEAFF. In DNA, the CDR3 is TGCAGTGCCCAGGACAGGGGGCTCATGAACACTGAAGCTTTCTTT.

The chain has TRBV11-2 and TRBJ1-1, with no clear D. The CDR3 extends over 16 amino acids. V lost 5 bases to trimming and J lost 0 bases, with 16 bases between them. The germline CDR1 and CDR2 sequences are SGHAT and FQNNGV. The CDR3 sequence is CASSGQLPILNTEAFF. The CDR3 region has the DNA TGTGCCAGCAGCGGTCAGCTACCAATTTTGAACACTGAAGCTTTCTTT. The whole variable domain, filled in from reference TRBV11-2 and TRBJ1-1, reads EAGVAQSPRYKIIEKRQSVAFWCNPISGHATLYWYQQILGQGPKLLIQFQNNGVVDDSQLPKDRFSAERLKGVDSTLKIQPAKLEDSAVYLCASSGQLPILNTEAFFGQGTRLTVV.

This clonotype has a count of ten or more. V and J are TRBV14 and TRBJ2-7; maybe TRBD1 (6 bases). CDR3 length equals 14 residues. V gave up 3 bases and J gave up 3 bases, with 12 bases separating them. Germline V gene data show CDR1 as SGHDN and CDR2 as FVKESK. The CDR3 sequence is CASSQGARRYEQYF. CDR3 coding DNA: TGTGCCAGCAGCCAGGGGGCGAGGCGCTACGAGCAGTACTTC.

In its sample, this clonotype was seen many times. The chain is built from TRBV6-2 or TRBV6-3 and TRBJ2-7; 7 nucleotides align to TRBD1. V lost 4 bases, J lost 1 base, and 13 bases stayed unmatched. Germline lookup yields CDR1 MNHEY and CDR2 SVGEGT. The CDR3 loop spans 17 amino acids. CDR3 nucleotide sequence: TGTGCCAGCAGTTGGAATCCGGGACAGTCTACTTCCTACGAGCAGTACTTC. This encodes CASSWNPGQSTSYEQYF.

A note on this clonotype: A junction end diverges from the germline sequence, so it may reflect a read error. The V and J genes are TRBV7-7 and TRBJ2-2, with D perhaps TRBD1 (7 bases). The germline CDR1 and CDR2 sequences are SSHAT and FNYEAQ (reference sequence). This CDR3 contains 15 residues. The CDR3 reads CASSSRRGDTGELFF. The CDR3, as DNA: TGTGCTAGCAGCTCGCGCAGGGGGGACACCGGGGAGCTGTTTTTC.

This clonotype was counted ten times or more. The genes are TRBV12-3 or TRBV12-4 and TRBJ2-5; 7 bases match TRBD1. This CDR3 contains 13 residues. The junction had 2 bases not matched to a gene; V was cut back by 6 bases and J by 1 base. CDR3 DNA sequence: TGTGCCAGCAGAGGGACAGTCCAAGAGACCCAGTACTTC. Its translation is CASRGTVQETQYF.

V usage is TRBV20-1 and J usage is TRBJ2-3; D may match TRBD1 or TRBD2 (5 bases each). The CDR3 extends over 14 amino acids. Looked up from germline, CDR1 is DFQATT and CDR2 is SNEGSKA (reference sequence). V gave up 5 bases and J gave up 2 bases, with 14 bases separating them. The CDR3 here is CSAYRDGFTDTQYF. In DNA form, the CDR3 reads TGCAGTGCTTACCGGGACGGATTCACAGATACGCAGTATTTT.

The table lists this clonotype with many counts. The V gene is TRBV30, the J gene TRBJ2-7; 7 bases map to TRBD1. Germline trimming cut 3 bases from V and 3 bases from J; bases unmatched to any gene: 2. The CDR3 consists of 12 residues. Germline V gene data show CDR1 as GTSNPN and CDR2 as SVGIG (reference sequence). DNA of the CDR3: TGTGCCTGGAGCCGACAGGGCTACGAGCAGTACTTC. Residues: CAWSRQGYEQYF.

This clonotype was seen a handful of times. The chain combines TRBV12-3 or TRBV12-4 with TRBJ2-5, with TRBD2 identical over 13 bases. V lost 4 bases, J lost 3 bases, and 2 bases stayed unmatched. The CDR3 is 15 amino acids. The CDR3 here is CASSWTSGSKETQYF. Here the CDR3 DNA reads TGTGCCAGCAGTTGGACTAGCGGGAGCAAAGAGACCCAGTACTTC.